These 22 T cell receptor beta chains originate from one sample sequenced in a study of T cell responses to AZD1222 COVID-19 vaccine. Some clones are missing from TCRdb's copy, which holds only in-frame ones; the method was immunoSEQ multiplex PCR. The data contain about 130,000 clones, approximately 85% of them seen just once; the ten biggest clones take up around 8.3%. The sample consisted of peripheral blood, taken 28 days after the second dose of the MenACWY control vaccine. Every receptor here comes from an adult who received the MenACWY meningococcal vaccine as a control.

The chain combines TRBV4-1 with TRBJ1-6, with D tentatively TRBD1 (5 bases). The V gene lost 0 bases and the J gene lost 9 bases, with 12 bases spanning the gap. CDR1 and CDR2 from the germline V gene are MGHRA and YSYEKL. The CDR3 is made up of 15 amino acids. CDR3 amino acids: CASSQDWGVGSPLHF. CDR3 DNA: TGCGCCAGCAGCCAAGATTGGGGGGTCGGTTCACCCCTCCACTTT.

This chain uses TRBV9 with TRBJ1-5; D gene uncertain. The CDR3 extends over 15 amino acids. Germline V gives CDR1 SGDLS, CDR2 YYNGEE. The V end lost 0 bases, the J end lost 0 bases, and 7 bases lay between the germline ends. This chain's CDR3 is CASSVADNSNQPQHF. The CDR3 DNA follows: TGTGCCAGCAGCGTAGCAGATAATAGCAATCAGCCCCAGCATTTT. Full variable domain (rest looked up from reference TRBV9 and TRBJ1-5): DSGVTQTPKHLITATGQRVTLRCSPRSGDLSVYWYQQSLDQGLQFLIQYYNGEERAKGNILERFSAQQFPDLHSELNLSSLELGDSALYFCASSVADNSNQPQHFGDGTRLSIL.

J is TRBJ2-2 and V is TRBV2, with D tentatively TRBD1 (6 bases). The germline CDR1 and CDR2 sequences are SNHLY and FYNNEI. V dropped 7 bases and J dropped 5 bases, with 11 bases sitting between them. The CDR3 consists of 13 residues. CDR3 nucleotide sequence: TGTGCCAGCAACAGGGTAGTGACCGGGGAGCTGTTTTTT. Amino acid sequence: CASNRVVTGELFF.

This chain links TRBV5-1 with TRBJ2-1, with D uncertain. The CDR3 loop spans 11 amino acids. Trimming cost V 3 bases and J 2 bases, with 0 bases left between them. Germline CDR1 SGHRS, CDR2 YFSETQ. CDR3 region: CASSSYNEQFF. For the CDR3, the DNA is TGCGCCAGCAGCTCCTACAATGAGCAGTTCTTC.

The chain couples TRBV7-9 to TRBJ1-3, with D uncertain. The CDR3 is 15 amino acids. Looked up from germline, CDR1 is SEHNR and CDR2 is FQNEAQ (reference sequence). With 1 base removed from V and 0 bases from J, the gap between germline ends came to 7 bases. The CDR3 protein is CASSLEQLSGNTIYF. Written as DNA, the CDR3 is TGTGCCAGCAGCTTAGAACAGCTCTCTGGAAACACCATATATTTT.

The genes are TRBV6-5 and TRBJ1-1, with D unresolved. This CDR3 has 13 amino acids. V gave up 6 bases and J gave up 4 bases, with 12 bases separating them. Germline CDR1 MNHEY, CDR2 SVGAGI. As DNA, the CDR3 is TGTGCCAGCAGGGGTAGGAGCGGCACTGAAGCTTTCTTT. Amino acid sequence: CASRGRSGTEAFF.

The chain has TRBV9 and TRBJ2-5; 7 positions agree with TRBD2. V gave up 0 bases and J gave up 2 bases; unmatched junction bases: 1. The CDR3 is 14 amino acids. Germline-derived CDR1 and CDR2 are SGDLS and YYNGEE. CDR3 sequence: CASSVAGGQETQYF. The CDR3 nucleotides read TGTGCCAGCAGCGTAGCGGGGGGTCAAGAGACCCAGTACTTC.

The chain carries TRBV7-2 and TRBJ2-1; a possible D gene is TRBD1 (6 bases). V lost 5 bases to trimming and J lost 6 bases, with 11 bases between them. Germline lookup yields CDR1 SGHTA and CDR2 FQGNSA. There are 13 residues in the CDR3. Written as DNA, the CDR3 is TGTGCCAGCAGCGTAACAGGGTTCAATGAGCAGTTCTTC. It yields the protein CASSVTGFNEQFF.

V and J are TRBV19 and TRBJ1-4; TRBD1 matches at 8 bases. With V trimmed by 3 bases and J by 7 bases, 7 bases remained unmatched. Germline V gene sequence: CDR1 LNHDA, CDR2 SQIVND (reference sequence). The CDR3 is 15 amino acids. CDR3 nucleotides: TGTGCCAGTAGTATCCGGGCAGGGGGCGTTGAAAAACTGTTTTTT. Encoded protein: CASSIRAGGVEKLFF.

The CDR3 DNA reads TGTGCCAGCAGTCGGACAGGGGTGAATGAGCAGTTCTTC. Translated, it gives CASSRTGVNEQFF. The genes are TRBV14 and TRBJ2-1; 9 bases fit TRBD1. Germline V lookup: CDR1 SGHDN, CDR2 FVKESK. The CDR3 is 13 amino acids. The junction had 4 bases not matched to a gene; V was cut back by 6 bases and J by 7 bases.

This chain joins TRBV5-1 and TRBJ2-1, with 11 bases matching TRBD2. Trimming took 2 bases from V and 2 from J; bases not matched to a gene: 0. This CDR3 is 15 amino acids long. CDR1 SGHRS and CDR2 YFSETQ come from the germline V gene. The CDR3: CASSFSGGAYNEQFF. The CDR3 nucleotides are TGCGCCAGCAGCTTTAGCGGGGGGGCCTACAATGAGCAGTTCTTC.

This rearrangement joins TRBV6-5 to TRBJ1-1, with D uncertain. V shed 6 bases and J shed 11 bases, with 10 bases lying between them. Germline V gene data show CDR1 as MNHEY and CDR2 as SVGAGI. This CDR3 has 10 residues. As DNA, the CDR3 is TGTGCCAGCAGACTGACACGGGCTTTCTTT. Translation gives CASRLTRAFF.

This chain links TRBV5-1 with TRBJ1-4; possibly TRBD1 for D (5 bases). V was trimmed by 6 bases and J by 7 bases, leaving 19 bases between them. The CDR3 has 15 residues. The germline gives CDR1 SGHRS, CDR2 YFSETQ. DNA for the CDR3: TGCGCCAGCAACGCCCACGGACAACTAGGTGAAAAACTGTTTTTT. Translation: CASNAHGQLGEKLFF.

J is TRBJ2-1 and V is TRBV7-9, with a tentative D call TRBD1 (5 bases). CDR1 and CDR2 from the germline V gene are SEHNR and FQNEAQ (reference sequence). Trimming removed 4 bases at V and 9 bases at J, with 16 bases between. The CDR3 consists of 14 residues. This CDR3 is CASSSMDMAAEQFF. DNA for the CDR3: TGTGCCAGCAGCTCAATGGACATGGCGGCTGAGCAGTTCTTC.

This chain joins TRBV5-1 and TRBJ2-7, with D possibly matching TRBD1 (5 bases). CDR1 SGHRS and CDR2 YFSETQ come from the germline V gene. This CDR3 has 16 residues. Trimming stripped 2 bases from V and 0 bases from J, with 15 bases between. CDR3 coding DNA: TGCGCCAGCAGCTTTGGAACACGACAGAGCTCCTACGAGCAGTACTTC. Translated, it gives CASSFGTRQSSYEQYF.

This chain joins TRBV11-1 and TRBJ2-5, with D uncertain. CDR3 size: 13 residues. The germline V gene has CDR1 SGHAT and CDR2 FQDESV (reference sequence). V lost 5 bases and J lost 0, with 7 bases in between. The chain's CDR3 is CASSADNQETQYF. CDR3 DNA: TGTGCCAGCAGCGCAGACAACCAAGAGACCCAGTACTTC.

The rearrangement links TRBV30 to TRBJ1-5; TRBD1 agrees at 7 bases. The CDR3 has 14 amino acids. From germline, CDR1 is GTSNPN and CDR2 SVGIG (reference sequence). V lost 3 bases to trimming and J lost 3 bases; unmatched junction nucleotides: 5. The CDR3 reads CAWSAGGSNQPQHF. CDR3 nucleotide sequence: TGTGCCTGGAGCGCAGGGGGGTCCAATCAGCCCCAGCATTTT.

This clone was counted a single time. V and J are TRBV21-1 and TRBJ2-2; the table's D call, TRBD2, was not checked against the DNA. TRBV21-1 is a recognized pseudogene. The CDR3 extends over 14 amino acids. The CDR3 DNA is TGTGCCAGCATCCGGCGGGCTCTCCTCGGGGAGCTGTTTTTT. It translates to CASIRRALLGELFF.

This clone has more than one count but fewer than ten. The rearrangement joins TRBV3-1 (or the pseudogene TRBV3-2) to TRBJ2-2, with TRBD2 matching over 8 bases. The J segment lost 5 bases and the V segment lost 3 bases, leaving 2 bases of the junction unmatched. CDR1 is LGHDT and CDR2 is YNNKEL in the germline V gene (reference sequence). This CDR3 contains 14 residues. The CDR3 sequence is CASSHGGGTGELFF. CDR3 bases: TGTGCCAGCAGCCATGGCGGGGGGACCGGGGAGCTGTTTTTT.

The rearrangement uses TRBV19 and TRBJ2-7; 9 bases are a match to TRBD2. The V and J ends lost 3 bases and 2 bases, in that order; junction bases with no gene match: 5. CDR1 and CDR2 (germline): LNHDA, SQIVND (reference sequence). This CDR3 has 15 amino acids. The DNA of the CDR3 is TGTGCCAGTAGTATGACGCTAGCGGGGCCCTACGAGCAGTACTTC. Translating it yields CASSMTLAGPYEQYF.

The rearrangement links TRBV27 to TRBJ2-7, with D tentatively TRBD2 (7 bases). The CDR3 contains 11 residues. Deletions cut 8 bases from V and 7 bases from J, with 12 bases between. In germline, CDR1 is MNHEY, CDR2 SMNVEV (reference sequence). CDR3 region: CASGGAGEQYV. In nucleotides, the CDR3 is TGTGCCAGCGGGGGGGCGGGGGAGCAGTACGTC.

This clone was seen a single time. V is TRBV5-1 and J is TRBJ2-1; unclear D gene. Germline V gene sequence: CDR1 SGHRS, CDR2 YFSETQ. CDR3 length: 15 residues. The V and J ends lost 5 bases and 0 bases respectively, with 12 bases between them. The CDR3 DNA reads TGCGCCAGCAGGACCACTACGAGCTCCTACAATGAGCAGTTCTTC. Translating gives CASRTTTSSYNEQFF.